This T cell receptor beta chain derives from a study of metastatic and nonmetastatic thyroid tumors. MiXCR re-clonotyped the PCR reads for TCRdb. Of roughly 30,000 clones in the sample, about 15% were seen once. CDR3 length: 20 amino acids. Trimming at V came to 2 bases and at J to 5 bases, leaving 19 bases not matched to a gene. The germline V gene has CDR1 SGHVS and CDR2 FQNEAQ. For this clone: Its antigen is unidentified.

General observations from the study: Reportedly, malignant thyroid tumors had significantly higher TCR beta diversity than benign nodules, in blood and tumor.

There were no patients who had received any treatment before thyroid surgery. This TCR was sampled from a female donor with papillary thyroid cancer or a benign thyroid nodule (not recorded which). Some clones in this sample may be carry-over from other donors' samples. Sequenced material: blood. The rearrangement joins TRBV7-8 to TRBJ2-5; 11 positions agree with TRBD2. The CDR3 DNA reads TGTGCCAGCAGCTTAATAGGGAGACTAGCGGGATGGCCCGGAAGTGAGACCCAGTACTTC. This codes for CASSLIGRLAGWPGSETQYF.